What follows describes a single T cell receptor beta chain. Antigen specificity is unknown. Sample barcodes and UMIs were carried by the TCR alpha and TCR beta cDNA libraries that 5'RACE generated with constant-segment primers. TCRdb processed the 5' RACE reads anew with MiXCR; each CDR3 protein has one entry. The table shows about 430,000 distinct CDR3 sequences, with 20% to 30% occurring only once. The sample comes from a study of T-cell memory formation after mild COVID-19. Study-wide background: Clustering of TCRs was largely donor specific. Study-wide points: Cross-reactive memory apparently joined, as some responding clones appeared in pre-infection memory. Clones contracting day 15 to 85 were balanced CD4/CD8; later expanders leaned CD4+.

The CDR3 length is 15 residues. V shed 5 bases and J 4 bases; nucleotides not matched to a gene: 10. The clonotype comes from an adult woman who had mild COVID-19 (a few samples of this study predate the infection). Cell type and time point are not known. The source material was PBMCs or a T cell subset sorted from them (not recorded which). The rearrangement joins TRBV12-3 or TRBV12-4 to TRBJ1-2; 7 positions agree with TRBD1. CDR3 region: CASSLGSTGSYGYTF. The CDR3 nucleotides are TGTGCCAGCAGTCTGGGGTCGACAGGGTCCTATGGCTACACCTTC.